This T cell receptor beta chain was found in a study of human T cells and chemical hapten exposure. Overall study: Patients' scalps got diphenylcyclopropenone weekly throughout the roughly 25-week study.

Each cDNA molecule in the library carried unique molecular identifiers. TCRdb independently ran MiXCR on the RACE reads; one entry per CDR3 protein. The repertoire consists of over 55,000 distinct CDR3 sequences, with 12% occurring once and the leading ten covering 2% to 2.5%. The study's findings and limits: Counts of TCRs expanded at PT1 correlated positively with patch test score.

This clonotype occurred many times. Its cognate antigen is unknown. The CDR3 is 16 amino acids. V trimming: 1 base; J trimming: 8 bases; junction bases outside the gene matches: 8. Germline V gene sequence: CDR1 MDHEN, CDR2 SYDVKM. The time point denotes: patch test 3, about 24 weeks after DPC sensitization. Treatment noted: therapeutic diphenylcyclopropenone sensitization with weekly scalp DPC. This sample comprised whole blood, obtained in connection with sensitization to the hapten diphenylcyclopropenone (DPC). The rearrangement joins TRBV28 to TRBJ1-4; TRBD1 aligns across 9 bases. The sequence derives from a man in his thirties or forties with alopecia areata. Some clones in this sample may be carry-over from other donors' samples. The CDR3 protein is CASSLFGTGIGEKLFF. CDR3 bases: TGTGCCAGCAGTTTATTTGGGACAGGGATCGGGGAAAAACTGTTTTTT.